Sequencing of this T cell receptor (beta chain) was carried out in a study of identical twins. Germline V gene lookup returns CDR1 SGHTA and CDR2 FQGNSA. The V end lost 7 bases, the J end lost 3 bases, and 16 bases lay between the germline ends. The CDR3 contains 14 residues. TCRdb processed the 5' RACE reads anew with MiXCR; each CDR3 protein has one entry. The sample includes over 200,000 distinct CDR3 sequences, approximately 7.1% of them seen just once. These same data were also listed under a study on T cells expressing NK-cell markers.

This TCR was sampled from a woman younger than 35 in good health. Input material: CD8+ T cells sorted from blood. This sequence joins TRBV7-2 and TRBJ2-7; TRBD1 or TRBD2 may be the D gene (5 bases each). In DNA, the CDR3 is TGTGCCAGCACCCTGGAGGCAGGGAGCTACGAGCAGTACTTC. This gives the protein CASTLEAGSYEQYF.